The 15 T cell receptor beta chains below were found in one sample sequenced in a study of cytomegalovirus exposure and HLA in healthy donors. Primers included in the PCR were 60 Vbeta and 13 Jbeta primers. Assay used: immunoSEQ multiplex PCR; TCRdb lists only in-frame clones, some missing. The sample holds 200,000 to 250,000 clones, 70% to 85% seen once. Material for sequencing was PBMCs. These TCRs come from a girl aged 2-10 years in good health and CMV-seronegative.

With respect to this clone: Additional DNA sequences in this sample encode the identical CDR3. The rearrangement links TRBV5-1 to TRBJ2-3; 9 bases map to TRBD2. Looked up from germline, CDR1 is SGHRS and CDR2 is YFSETQ. CDR3 length: 15 amino acids. The ends lost 0 bases at V and 3 bases at J; junction bases unmatched: 2. The CDR3, as DNA: TGCGCCAGCAGCTTGGAGCTAGCGGGGACAGATACGCAGTATTTT. It specifies CASSLELAGTDTQYF.

The chain uses TRBV6-5 and TRBJ2-3, with a tentative D call TRBD2 (6 bases). V was pared by 6 bases and J by 4 bases, with 8 bases between. The CDR3 runs to 12 residues. Germline lookup yields CDR1 MNHEY and CDR2 SVGAGI. The CDR3 loop is CASSSSADTQYF. The CDR3 DNA reads TGTGCCAGCAGCTCTAGCGCAGATACGCAGTATTTT.

V gene TRBV5-1 combines with J gene TRBJ1-5, with TRBD1 as a possible D gene (6 bases). CDR3 size: 15 residues. Trimming took 5 bases from V and 0 from J, leaving 12 bases between them. CDR1 is SGHRS, CDR2 YFSETQ, per germline. CDR3 DNA sequence: TGCGCCAGCAGTCTTTCAGGGGATAGCAATCAGCCCCAGCATTTT. Protein: CASSLSGDSNQPQHF.

The V call is TRBV13, the J call TRBJ2-7; 13 bases agree with TRBD2. The CDR3 spans 16 residues. Trimming at V came to 5 bases and at J to 2 bases, leaving 6 bases not matched to a gene. CDR1 PRHDT and CDR2 FYEKMQ come from the germline V gene (reference sequence). The CDR3 loop is CASSRQLAGGPYEQYF. CDR3 coding DNA: TGTGCCAGCAGCCGCCAACTAGCGGGGGGGCCCTACGAGCAGTACTTC.

The gene calls are TRBV6-1 and TRBJ2-2; 11 bases align to TRBD2. J was trimmed by 4 bases and V by 6 bases; bases with no gene match: 4. This CDR3 is 15 amino acids long. Germline CDR1 and CDR2: MNHNS and SASEGT. CDR3 loop: CASRGTSGITGELFF. The DNA for the CDR3 is TGTGCCAGCAGGGGGACTAGCGGAATCACCGGGGAGCTGTTTTTT.

The chain uses TRBV5-4 and TRBJ2-7, with D maybe TRBD1 (6 bases). The CDR3 runs to 14 residues. Per the germline V gene, CDR1 is SGHNT and CDR2 is YYREEE (reference sequence). V was pared by 4 bases and J by 3 bases, with 14 bases between. CDR3 coding DNA: TGTGCCAGCAGCCCGGGACAAAAGCGCTACGAGCAGTACTTC. Encoded protein: CASSPGQKRYEQYF. The full variable domain, completed using reference TRBV5-4 and TRBJ2-7, is ETGVTQSPTHLIKTRGQQVTLRCSSQSGHNTVSWYQQALGQGPQFIFQYYREEENGRGNFPPRFSGLQFPNYSSELNVNALELDDSALYLCASSPGQKRYEQYFGPGTRLTVT.

This clone was observed once. This chain joins TRBV12-5 and TRBJ2-6; 8 bases fit TRBD1. This CDR3 region has 19 residues. The V gene end was trimmed by 6 bases and the J gene end by 0 bases; junction bases not matched to a gene: 13. Germline lookup yields CDR1 LGHNT and CDR2 FRNRAP. CDR3 in amino acids: CASGKSGTGFLSGANVLTF. CDR3 bases: TGTGCTAGTGGCAAGTCCGGGACAGGTTTCCTCTCTGGGGCCAACGTCCTGACTTTC.

The chain links TRBV5-1 to TRBJ2-7; TRBD1 agrees at 7 bases. V gave up 0 bases and J gave up 3 bases; unmatched junction bases: 3. The germline V gene encodes CDR1 SGHRS and CDR2 YFSETQ. This CDR3 region has 14 residues. CDR3 sequence reads: CASSLVGQNYEQYF. CDR3 sequence (DNA): TGCGCCAGCAGCTTGGTGGGACAGAACTACGAGCAGTACTTC.

V and J are TRBV29-1 and TRBJ1-2, with D possibly matching TRBD1 (6 bases). Trimming shortened V by 4 bases and J by 3 bases, and 6 bases separated the two germline ends. The CDR3 spans 11 residues. From germline, CDR1 is SQVTM and CDR2 ANQGSEA. CDR3 bases: TGCAGCGTTGGACAGGACTATGGCTACACCTTC. Residues: CSVGQDYGYTF. Full variable domain (missing parts from reference TRBV29-1 and TRBJ1-2): SAVISQKPSRDICQRGTSLTIQCQVDSQVTMMFWYRQQPGQSLTLIATANQGSEATYESGFVIDKFPISRPNLTFSTLTVSNMSPEDSSIYLCSVGQDYGYTFGSGTRLTVV.

The chain recombines TRBV5-4 with TRBJ2-7; possibly TRBD1 for D (6 bases). This CDR3 spans 13 amino acids. V lost 2 bases and J 3 bases, leaving 9 bases between the germline ends. Germline V lookup: CDR1 SGHNT, CDR2 YYREEE (reference sequence). In DNA, the CDR3 is TGTGCCAGCAGCTTTGGGGACAACTACGAGCAGTACTTC. Its protein product is CASSFGDNYEQYF.

This clone has just a few counts. This rearrangement joins TRBV27 to TRBJ2-5; TRBD2 matches at 9 bases. This CDR3 is built from 15 residues. Trimming cost V 5 bases and J 2 bases; bases outside gene matches: 6. Germline V gene lookup returns CDR1 MNHEY and CDR2 SMNVEV (reference sequence). The CDR3 DNA reads TGTGCCAGCAGTGGACGGACTAGCGCGCAAGAGACCCAGTACTTC. Encoded protein: CASSGRTSAQETQYF.

The chain combines TRBV9 with TRBJ2-7; 9 positions agree with TRBD2. CDR1 and CDR2 from the germline V gene are SGDLS and YYNGEE. J lost 0 bases, V lost 0 bases, and 1 base had no gene match. The length of the CDR3 is 15 residues. In DNA, the CDR3 is TGTGCCAGCAGCGTAGATAGCGGGGGCTCCTACGAGCAGTACTTC. Amino acids: CASSVDSGGSYEQYF.

The CDR3 DNA reads as TGTGCCAGTAGTTCGCGGGGGTGGCAGGGAAATCAGCCCCAGCATTTT. This codes for CASSSRGWQGNQPQHF. The chain is built from TRBV19 and TRBJ1-5, with D perhaps matching TRBD1 (5 bases). CDR1 and CDR2 from the germline V gene are LNHDA and SQIVND (reference sequence). Trimming took off 5 bases at V and 4 bases at J, with 18 bases between the two ends. The CDR3 is 16 amino acids.

This clone has only a few counts. This chain links TRBV6-5 with TRBJ1-1; D might be TRBD1 (6 bases). The CDR3 totals 13 residues. V was cut by 6 bases and J by 1 base, with 9 bases left in between. CDR1 is MNHEY and CDR2 is SVGAGI in the germline V gene. The CDR3: CASRRQENTEAFF. As DNA, the CDR3 is TGTGCCAGCAGAAGACAGGAGAACACTGAAGCTTTCTTT.

This clone has only one observation. The chain recombines TRBV19 with TRBJ1-1; 7 nucleotides align to TRBD1. CDR1 is LNHDA and CDR2 is SQIVND in the germline V gene (reference sequence). V shed 8 bases, J shed 4 bases, and the junction held 10 bases outside the gene matches. CDR3 length: 14 residues. The CDR3 coding sequence is TGTGCCAGTCGGACAGGACGGAGGGGCACTGAAGCTTTCTTT. Translating it yields CASRTGRRGTEAFF.